This TCR beta chain was retrieved from a study of blood T cell repertoires in COVID-19. Original handling: Amplification of reference gene primers provided the estimated nucleated cell counts. Produced via immunoSEQ multiplex PCR; TCRdb's table is partial and in-frame only. D and trimming were read from the DNA, whereas the V and J calls and clone size are those reported in that table. This repertoire shows roughly 250,000 clones, 80% to 90% found once; its top ten account for about 9.3%. The origin of this receptor is a man in his forties who had recovered from COVID-19. Material: PBMCs or T cells enriched from blood (not recorded which).

DNA for the CDR3: TGTGCCACCAGTGATTTAGTAGGGAGGTGGGATACGGGGGAGCAGTACTTC. Protein: CATSDLVGRWDTGEQYF. The V call is TRBV24-1, the J call TRBJ2-7; tentatively, D is TRBD2 (6 bases). Germline V CDR1 and CDR2: KGHDR, SFDVKD. V was trimmed by 1 base and J by 7 bases, leaving 22 bases between them. The CDR3 extends over 17 amino acids.